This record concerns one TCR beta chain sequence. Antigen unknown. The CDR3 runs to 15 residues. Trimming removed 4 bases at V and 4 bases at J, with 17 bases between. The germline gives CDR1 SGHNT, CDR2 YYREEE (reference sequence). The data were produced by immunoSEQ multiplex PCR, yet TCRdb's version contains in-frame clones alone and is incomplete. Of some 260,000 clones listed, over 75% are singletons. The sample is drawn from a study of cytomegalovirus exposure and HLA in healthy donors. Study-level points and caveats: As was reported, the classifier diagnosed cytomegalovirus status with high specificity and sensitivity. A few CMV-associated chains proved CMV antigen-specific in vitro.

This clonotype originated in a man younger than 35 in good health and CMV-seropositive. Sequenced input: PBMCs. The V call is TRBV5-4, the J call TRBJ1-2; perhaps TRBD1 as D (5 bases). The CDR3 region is CASSQRDGDPYGYTF. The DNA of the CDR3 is TGTGCCAGCAGCCAAAGGGACGGAGATCCCTATGGCTACACCTTC.